A selection of T cell receptor beta chains follows, all from one sample in a study of T cell responses to AZD1222 COVID-19 vaccine. Using immunoSEQ multiplex PCR, the repertoire was profiled, and TCRdb retains in-frame clones only, with some absent. The sample lists 85,000 to 90,000 clones, less than 90% seen once, with about 5% in the top ten. Material: peripheral blood, obtained 28 days after the second AZD1222 dose. The receptor source for this set is an adult who received the AZD1222 COVID-19 vaccine. Both conserved end residues are part of each CDR3. Fields, in order: clone size, J gene, V gene, CDR3 protein. Clone sizes are given selectively: once, few, many, or a class where the clone is expanded.

abundance: NA
j_gene: TRBJ2-7
v_gene: TRBV2
CDR3aa: CASSETSYEQYF

abundance: NA
j_gene: TRBJ1-6
v_gene: TRBV18
CDR3aa: CASSPRGDTYNSPLHF

abundance: NA
j_gene: TRBJ1-1
v_gene: TRBV5-1
CDR3aa: CASSLGGLTEAFF

abundance: NA
j_gene: TRBJ2-7
v_gene: TRBV11-2
CDR3aa: CASSDRDRGRHEQYF

abundance: once
j_gene: TRBJ1-3
v_gene: TRBV11-2
CDR3aa: CASSFMLGSSGNTIYF

abundance: NA
j_gene: TRBJ2-2
v_gene: TRBV6-1
CDR3aa: CASSEVPDRAGTGELFF

abundance: few
j_gene: TRBJ1-5
v_gene: TRBV28
CDR3aa: CASSYPDGIQPQHF

abundance: NA
j_gene: TRBJ1-2
v_gene: TRBV6-5
CDR3aa: CASSRGTGQGSYTF

abundance: NA
j_gene: TRBJ1-2
v_gene: TRBV30
CDR3aa: CAWSSTGYGYTF

abundance: few
j_gene: TRBJ2-3
v_gene: TRBV9
CDR3aa: CASSAVQGVNTDTQYF

abundance: NA
j_gene: TRBJ2-1
v_gene: TRBV5-1
CDR3aa: CASSLSGGPADEQFF

abundance: NA
j_gene: TRBJ1-1
v_gene: TRBV5-1
CDR3aa: CASSLAGMNTEAFF

abundance: NA
j_gene: TRBJ2-1
v_gene: TRBV24-1
CDR3aa: CATAGTSHEQFF

abundance: NA
j_gene: TRBJ2-1
v_gene: TRBV10-3
CDR3aa: CAIGSDRTSYNEQFF

abundance: NA
j_gene: TRBJ1-6
v_gene: TRBV3-1/TRBV3-2
CDR3aa: CASSHRQATNSPLHF

abundance: NA
j_gene: TRBJ1-1
v_gene: TRBV7-2
CDR3aa: CASSLSGGAYTEAFF

abundance: NA
j_gene: TRBJ1-5
v_gene: TRBV6-6
CDR3aa: CASRGGQGYQPQHF